This T cell receptor (beta chain) was identified during a study of metastatic and nonmetastatic thyroid tumors. Thyroid surgery had not been preceded by any treatment in any patient. Through MiXCR, TCRdb re-clonotyped the PCR reads. The table lists some 52,000 clones, more than 15% of them singletons, with 2.5% to 3% in the top ten. In regard to this clone: Its antigen is unidentified. Being one base from a much bigger clone, this may be a read error.

The germline V gene encodes CDR1 LGHDT and CDR2 YNNKEL (reference sequence). CDR3 length: 15 residues. Study-wide findings and caveats: Malignant thyroid tumors reportedly had TCR beta diversity that was significantly higher than in benign nodules, in blood and tumor.

The receptor's source is a female donor with papillary thyroid cancer or a benign thyroid nodule (not recorded which). Some clones in this sample may be carry-over from other donors' samples. V gene TRBV3-1 combines with J gene TRBJ2-5, with a weak D call TRBD2 (7 bases). The sequencing sample was made of blood. CDR3 region: CASSHPLRGQGTQYF. The CDR3 DNA reads as TGTGCCAGCAGCCATCCATTGCGGGGGCAAGGGACCCAGTACTTC.